The T cell receptor beta chain described here comes from a study of blood T cell repertoires in COVID-19. Whole-study context: T cells, B-cell-depleted T cells, or PBMCs provided the cDNA or gDNA that served as material.

The junction had 8 bases not matched to a gene; V was cut back by 4 bases and J by 4 bases. Per the germline V gene, CDR1 is LNHDA and CDR2 is SQIVND (reference sequence). CDR3 size: 15 residues. In the original processing: Amplification from reference gene primers served as the basis for estimated nucleated cell counts. Sequencing used immunoSEQ multiplex PCR; TCRdb keeps in-frame clones, though not all of them. V and J calls and clone size follow that table, whereas D and trimming were derived from the DNA. This sample has 140,000 or so clones, with about 91% found just once. This clone has a single count.

The sequenced sample was peripheral blood. The sequence came from a woman in her forties or fifties with acute or convalescent COVID-19. The V call is TRBV19, the J call TRBJ1-2, with 8 positions matching TRBD1. CDR3 bases: TGTGCCAGTAGTAATGACAGGGGTGAGATCTATGGCTACACCTTC. Encoded protein: CASSNDRGEIYGYTF.